This entry concerns a single T cell receptor beta chain. Its antigen has not been determined. Qualities for individual bases were not recorded, and no much larger clone is one base off. These data come from a study of sequential checkpoint blockade in melanoma (dated by TCRdb to between 2018 and 2020). Regarding the research as a whole: Patients were randomized 1:1 to first-line nivolumab followed by ipilimumab (arm A) or ipilimumab followed by nivolumab (arm B). Maintenance nivolumab was given following each of the two trial sequences. What the work shows at the level of the full study, not this receptor alone: The model for predicting response that combines TCR metrics with mutation burden needs to be validated in larger, independent patient cohorts.

The immunoSEQ Assay was used to immunosequence TCRbeta CDR3 regions from genomic DNA. Before high-throughput sequencing, the genomic DNA was amplified using bias-controlled multiplex PCR. In the source study's methods: To quantify the absolute abundance of each unique TCRbeta CDR3 region, the sequences were collapsed and filtered. Clonality, defined as 1 minus Pielou's evenness, was calculated using only productive rearrangements. A previously published method was used to identify clones whose frequencies were significantly greater in on-treatment samples than in baseline samples. TCRdb limited this immuneACCESS table to in-frame rearrangements with V and J called. A share of clones is missing; checked studies link under half to unresolved V genes, and the rest is unexplained. That table is the source of V, J and clone size, and D and trimming were worked out from the DNA. This sample comprises more than 35,000 clones, roughly 88% of them detected only once. The ten most abundant clones make up roughly 12% of the sample.

Relative to germline, V is 4 bases shorter and J is 0 bases shorter, with 9 bases between their ends. Taken from cysteine to phenylalanine, the CDR3 has 14 residues. The CDR3 DNA has 42 bases and is translated from base 1. Sequences SEHNR (CDR1) and FQNEAQ (CDR2) are obtained from the germline V gene (reference sequence). The treatment or condition label of this sample denotes: randomized to nivolumab then ipilimumab (arm A) or the reverse (arm B). Prior DNA-damaging chemotherapy had not been received by any trial patient. Live CD3+CD8+ cells negative for CD19 and CD56 were sorted from thawed PBMCs on a FACS Aria II flow cytometer. The samples were obtained from melanoma patients enrolled in CheckMate 064, an open-label, randomized phase II trial testing sequential checkpoint blockade. Peripheral blood mononuclear cells were obtained through leukapheresis, purified using Ficoll-Paque, and frozen in human serum containing roughly 10% DMSO. Immediately after sorting, the purity of sorted blood CD3+CD8+ cells was verified to be >98%, after which DNA was extracted.

This TCR derives from a human donor with melanoma. The sample consisted of CD8+ T cells sorted from blood (inferred from file names), taken from a patient given nivolumab and ipilimumab in sequence. The receptor chain draws on TRBV7-9 and TRBJ1-1; TRBD1 could be the D gene, as 5 bases match. In nucleotides, the sequence is TGTGCCAGCAGCTCTCGACAGTTGAACACTGAAGCTTTCTTT. The translation is CASSSRQLNTEAFF.